This entry lists 13 T cell receptor beta chains sequenced from one sample in a study of T cell repertoires in cytomegalovirus infection (dated by TCRdb to between 2018 and 2021). According to the study, the label for this sample's treatment or condition signals: in vitro stimulation with specific CMV peptide epitopes to enrich CMV-specific T cells. The run used an Illumina HiSeq 1500. TCRdb itself trimmed the public reads at Q25 with fastp, ran MiXCR and retained productive beta chains. Every distinct CDR3 protein forms one entry, paired with its most common genes and DNA. In this sample the table shows 230,000 or so distinct CDR3 sequences, about 39% of which occur a single time. Around 60% of the sample is taken by the ten largest. Their target antigens are unknown. The sample here was CD8+ T cells from cultured PBMCs, taken from culture after CMV antigen stimulation. These receptors were taken from a human donor in good health (CMV status not recorded). Some clones in this sample may be carry-over from other donors' samples.

This clonotype has only a few counts. The J gene is TRBJ1-1, the V gene TRBV7-3, with D possibly being TRBD1 (5 bases). Germline V CDR1 and CDR2: SGHTA, FQGTGA. The V end lost 0 bases, the J end lost 1 base, and 9 bases lay between the germline ends. The CDR3 loop spans 15 amino acids. CDR3: CASSLTSGPNTEAFF. CDR3 in DNA: TGTGCCAGCAGCTTAACCTCGGGACCGAACACTGAAGCTTTCTTT.

The J gene is TRBJ2-7, the V gene TRBV12-3 or TRBV12-4, with D unresolved. This CDR3 spans 13 amino acids. V lost 5 bases and J lost 6, with 14 bases in between. This CDR3 is CASSGFTPGEQYF. For the CDR3, the DNA is TGTGCCAGCAGTGGGTTTACGCCTGGCGAGCAGTACTTC.

This clonotype was seen at least ten times. DNA of the CDR3: TGTGCCAGCAGTCAGGGACAGGGGGGCTACAATGAGCAGTTCTTC. Its protein product is CASSQGQGGYNEQFF. V and J are TRBV6-5 and TRBJ2-1, with 11 bases fitting TRBD1. V shed 5 bases and J 3 bases; nucleotides not matched to a gene: 3. Germline V gene lookup returns CDR1 MNHEY and CDR2 SVGAGI. The CDR3 loop spans 15 amino acids.

The chain employs TRBV27 and TRBJ2-7, with a weak D call TRBD2 (6 bases). Germline V gene lookup returns CDR1 MNHEY and CDR2 SMNVEV (reference sequence). Trimming removed 6 bases at V and 1 base at J, with 10 bases between. This CDR3 contains 13 residues. CDR3 in amino acids: CASRSGRSYEQYF. CDR3 bases: TGTGCCAGCAGGTCTGGGAGGTCCTACGAGCAGTACTTC.

This clonotype appeared a single time. A much larger clone lies one base from this, so it may be a read error. The chain combines TRBV5-1 with TRBJ2-7; D perhaps matches TRBD2 (5 bases). The CDR3 totals 13 residues. Germline V gives CDR1 SGHRS, CDR2 YFSETQ. The CDR3 DNA follows: TGCGCCAGCTGCTTGTTAGCGACAAACGAGCAGTACTTC. The encoded protein is CASCLLATNEQYF.

In this sample, this clonotype turned up a few times. The chain has TRBV11-2 and TRBJ1-1; a possible D gene is TRBD1 (6 bases). V lost 6 bases to trimming and J lost 4 bases, with 15 bases between them. Germline-derived CDR1 and CDR2 are SGHAT and FQNNGV. This CDR3 is 14 amino acids long. CDR3 in DNA: TGTGCCAGCAGTCAAGGACAGTTTGTCACTGAAGCTTTCTTT. It encodes CASSQGQFVTEAFF.

This clonotype was observed a handful of times. The chain links TRBV27 to TRBJ1-1; D is perhaps TRBD1 (6 bases). The CDR3 totals 16 residues. Germline values: CDR1 MNHEY, CDR2 SMNVEV (reference sequence). V lost 6 bases and J lost 5, with 22 bases in between. CDR3 sequence: CASSQLTDRFGTEAFF. The CDR3 nucleotides read TGTGCCAGCAGCCAACTTACGGACAGATTCGGAACTGAAGCTTTCTTT.

The J gene is TRBJ2-2, the V gene TRBV6-2 or TRBV6-3, with D possibly matching TRBD1 (5 bases). Germline loops: CDR1 MNHEY, CDR2 SVGEGT. The CDR3 extends over 13 amino acids. V lost 9 bases to trimming and J lost 8 bases, with 16 bases between them. CDR3 sequence reads: CASYDRGWGELFF. CDR3 in DNA: TGTGCCAGTTACGACAGAGGATGGGGGGAGCTGTTTTTT.

This clonotype has only a few counts. The rearrangement uses TRBV25-1 and TRBJ2-5, with unresolved D. V lost 3 bases and J lost 2, with 19 bases in between. CDR3 length: 17 amino acids. CDR1 and CDR2 from the germline V gene are MGHDK and SYGVNS. CDR3 DNA: TGTGCCAGCAGTGAGTCGATCTACAAAGCCTTACAAGAGACCCAGTACTTC. As protein: CASSESIYKALQETQYF.

The chain has TRBV7-8 and TRBJ2-7; D not certain. Germline V lookup: CDR1 SGHVS, CDR2 FQNEAQ. Between the trimmed V and J ends, which lost 3 bases and 2 bases, there was a span of 5 bases. There are 12 residues in the CDR3. CDR3 in DNA: TGTGCCAGCAGCTTCTCTACCTACGAGCAGTACTTC. Amino acids: CASSFSTYEQYF.

This clonotype was observed a handful of times. The rearrangement uses TRBV7-3 and TRBJ2-1; 7 positions match TRBD2. Germline V CDR1 and CDR2: SGHTA, FQGTGA. Trimming removed 1 base from V and 3 bases from J; junction bases left unmatched: 6. This CDR3 contains 16 residues. In nucleotides, the CDR3 is TGTGCCAGCAGCTTAAGTCCTAGCGGAATCTACAATGAGCAGTTCTTC. Residues: CASSLSPSGIYNEQFF.

This clonotype was counted between two and nine times. One end of the junction is discordant with germline, which a read error may explain. The chain has TRBV27 and TRBJ2-1, with 7 bases aligning to TRBD1. The V gene's germline CDR1 is MNHEY and CDR2 SMNVEV (reference sequence). This CDR3 has 14 amino acids. In DNA form, the CDR3 reads TGTGCCAGCAGTTCCAGAGGGGGCTACAGTGAGCAGTTCTTC. Residues: CASSSRGGYSEQFF.

The chain joins TRBV19 to TRBJ2-2; D is ambiguous. Germline CDR1 LNHDA, CDR2 SQIVND (reference sequence). The V and J ends lost 8 bases and 4 bases respectively, with 8 bases between them. This CDR3 comprises 12 residues. CDR3 in DNA: TGTGCCAGTCGCCCGGGCACCGGGGAGCTGTTTTTT. It is translated as CASRPGTGELFF.